Below, 9 T cell receptor beta chains from the same sample are listed, as sequenced in a study of blood T cell repertoires in COVID-19. The data were produced by immunoSEQ multiplex PCR, yet TCRdb's version contains in-frame clones alone and is incomplete. The data contain roughly 71,000 clones, roughly 83% of them singletons. Sequencing input: peripheral blood. These receptors all stem from a woman over 75 with acute or convalescent COVID-19.

The genes are TRBV18 and TRBJ1-2; 10 nucleotides match TRBD1. V was clipped by 6 bases and J by 3 bases; unmatched bases: 7. The CDR3 is 15 amino acids. The V gene's germline CDR1 is KGHSH and CDR2 LQKENI. The CDR3 reads CASSPDRGHHYGYTF. As DNA, the CDR3 is TGTGCCAGCTCGCCAGACAGGGGGCATCACTATGGCTACACCTTC.

The V and J genes are TRBV30 and TRBJ2-3; D not certain. The CDR3 spans 12 residues. Trimming cost V 7 bases and J 2 bases, with 10 bases left between them. CDR1 and CDR2 from the germline V gene are GTSNPN and SVGIG (reference sequence). The CDR3 DNA follows: TGTGCCTTTAGCCCGGACACAGATACGCAGTATTTT. Translation gives CAFSPDTDTQYF.

This clone was seen a handful of times. V usage is TRBV28 and J usage is TRBJ1-5; 9 nucleotides line up with TRBD1. This CDR3 is 15 amino acids long. Germline CDR1 MDHEN, CDR2 SYDVKM. The trim removed 6 bases at V and 4 bases at J, leaving 7 bases unmatched. CDR3 residues: CASSRQGGDNQPQHF. The CDR3 DNA reads as TGTGCCAGCAGCCGACAGGGGGGGGATAATCAGCCCCAGCATTTT.

This rearrangement joins TRBV7-3 to TRBJ2-1, with 13 bases aligning to TRBD2. The CDR3 spans 19 residues. Trimming removed 6 bases from V and 2 bases from J; junction bases left unmatched: 13. Looked up from germline, CDR1 is SGHTA and CDR2 is FQGTGA. DNA of the CDR3: TGTGCCAGCAGGTCGGGACTAGCGGGATCGGTAGGCACCTACAATGAGCAGTTCTTC. Its protein is CASRSGLAGSVGTYNEQFF.

V and J are TRBV19 and TRBJ2-7; D is possibly TRBD2 (5 bases). The V end lost 3 bases, the J end lost 3 bases, and 9 bases lay between the germline ends. The CDR3 covers 13 residues. Germline loops: CDR1 LNHDA, CDR2 SQIVND (reference sequence). CDR3 sequence: CASSMGGGYEQYF. CDR3 nucleotide sequence: TGTGCCAGTAGTATGGGCGGAGGCTACGAGCAGTACTTC.

This chain connects TRBV5-1 to TRBJ2-2; 8 bases map to TRBD1. This CDR3 region has 15 residues. Germline CDR1 SGHRS, CDR2 YFSETQ. The trim removed 4 bases at V and 3 bases at J, leaving 5 bases unmatched. This CDR3 is CASSRDRGDTGELFF. The DNA of the CDR3 is TGCGCCAGCAGCCGCGACAGGGGCGACACCGGGGAGCTGTTTTTT.

This clone was seen a handful of times. In DNA, the CDR3 is TGCGCCAGCAGCCTCGAGGACTCCTACGAGCAGTACTTC. It is translated as CASSLEDSYEQYF. The chain couples TRBV4-1 to TRBJ2-7; D gene uncertain. Germline-derived CDR1 and CDR2 are MGHRA and YSYEKL. The CDR3 covers 13 residues. V was shortened by 4 bases and J by 0 bases, with 7 bases between the two germline ends.

The chain is built from TRBV27 and TRBJ2-3; TRBD1 matches 8 bases. From germline, CDR1 is MNHEY and CDR2 SMNVEV (reference sequence). Trimming at V came to 5 bases and at J to 3 bases, leaving 4 bases not matched to a gene. CDR3 length: 14 amino acids. DNA for the CDR3: TGTGCCAGCAGTGACAGGGGATTTACAGATACGCAGTATTTT. It yields the protein CASSDRGFTDTQYF.

The rearrangement links TRBV19 to TRBJ2-7; tentatively, D is TRBD2 (5 bases). The germline gives CDR1 LNHDA, CDR2 SQIVND (reference sequence). V was shortened by 3 bases and J by 4 bases, with 10 bases between the two germline ends. CDR3 length equals 13 residues. The CDR3 is CASSIGRTYEQYF. The CDR3, as DNA: TGTGCCAGTAGTATTGGCAGGACTTACGAGCAGTACTTC.